Shown below are 29 T cell receptor beta chains from a single sample sequenced in a study of early T cells in non-severe SARS-CoV-2 infection. In TCRdb, the 5' RACE reads were re-called with MiXCR into one record per CDR3 protein. Of around 44,000 distinct CDR3 sequences listed, 7% to 9% are singletons. The sample comprised whole blood. The source of these receptors is an adult who was a healthcare worker with PCR-confirmed SARS-CoV-2 infection or an uninfected control (not recorded which).

At least ten counts were recorded for this clonotype. This chain links TRBV7-3 with TRBJ1-4; D gene unclear. Per the germline V gene, CDR1 is SGHTA and CDR2 is FQGTGA. Between the trimmed V and J ends, which lost 3 bases and 0 bases, there was a span of 8 bases. The CDR3 covers 15 residues. The CDR3 DNA is TGTGCCAGCAGCTTGTCTCCCGCAACTAATGAAAAACTGTTTTTT. It codes for CASSLSPATNEKLFF.

This clonotype was seen ten or more times. The chain recombines TRBV4-1 with TRBJ1-5; tentative D call: TRBD1 (5 bases). Trimming removed 0 bases from V and 4 bases from J, with 10 bases in between. There are 15 residues in the CDR3. The V gene's germline CDR1 is MGHRA and CDR2 YSYEKL. CDR3 residues: CASSQEGRVNQPQHF. The CDR3 region has the DNA TGCGCCAGCAGCCAAGAAGGCAGGGTGAATCAGCCCCAGCATTTT.

This clonotype occurred many times. The V call is TRBV12-3 or TRBV12-4, the J call TRBJ1-4, with D hard to call. V was clipped by 1 base and J by 8 bases, with 17 bases between them. This CDR3 comprises 16 residues. For the CDR3, the DNA is TGTGCCAGCAGTTTAGGGGAGGTTGGCCTGGAGGAAAAACTGTTTTTT. This encodes CASSLGEVGLEEKLFF.

Comments on this clonotype: Because the CDR3's place on the DNA is in doubt, the DNA is left out and the CDR3 is given as listed by TCRdb. The chain is built from TRBV29-1 and TRBJ2-2; the table gives TRBD1 as D, unverified against the DNA. The germline V gene has CDR1 SQVTM and CDR2 ANQGSEA. The CDR3 is 18 amino acids in total, end residues counted. The CDR3 sequence is CSVKIDSGGRLAPGSCFF.

This clonotype occurred many times. The chain recombines TRBV18 with TRBJ1-5, with D maybe TRBD1 (5 bases). The CDR3 is 15 residues long. Germline CDR1 and CDR2: KGHSH and LQKENI. V lost 0 bases and J 1 base, leaving 7 bases between the germline ends. CDR3 loop: CASSPPGPSNQPQHF. CDR3 sequence (DNA): TGTGCCAGCTCACCACCGGGACCGAGCAATCAGCCCCAGCATTTT. The whole variable domain, remainder taken from reference TRBV18 and TRBJ1-5, is NAGVMQNPRHLVRRRGQEARLRCSPMKGHSHVYWYRQLPEEGLKFMVYLQKENIIDESGMPKERFSAEFPKEGPSILRIQQVVRGDSAAYFCASSPPGPSNQPQHFGDGTRLSIL.

This clonotype appeared many times. The V call is TRBV11-2, the J call TRBJ1-2; D is undetermined. Germline lookup yields CDR1 SGHAT and CDR2 FQNNGV. V lost 5 bases to trimming and J lost 0 bases, with 16 bases between them. The CDR3 is 16 residues long. CDR3 bases: TGTGCCAGCAGCCTCCGATCCGGGATATCTAACTATGGCTACACCTTC. This encodes CASSLRSGISNYGYTF.

This clonotype showed up many times. The chain recombines TRBV3-1 with TRBJ1-2, with D unclear. Germline V gene sequence: CDR1 LGHDT, CDR2 YNNKEL (reference sequence). The CDR3 runs to 16 residues. V lost 1 base and J 2 bases, leaving 14 bases between the germline ends. The CDR3 nucleotides are TGTGCCAGCAGCCAAGGGGGAACCGCCAGGAACTATGGCTACACCTTC. Amino acids: CASSQGGTARNYGYTF.

The rearrangement joins TRBV7-8 to TRBJ1-1; 9 bases fit TRBD1. The CDR3 contains 13 residues. Germline V gene data show CDR1 as SGHVS and CDR2 as FQNEAQ. Losses at the gene ends were 0 bases for V and 8 bases for J; bases not matched to a gene: 1. In nucleotides, the CDR3 is TGTGCCAGCAGCTTAGCGGGGACAGGGGAAGCTTTCTTT. Translated, it gives CASSLAGTGEAFF.

This clonotype was detected only a few times. J is TRBJ1-6 and V is TRBV5-1; TRBD1 matches at 9 bases. The CDR3 contains 14 residues. The V and J ends lost 4 bases and 9 bases, in that order; junction bases with no gene match: 5. Germline V CDR1 and CDR2: SGHRS, YFSETQ. Here the CDR3 reads CASSETGGSSPLHF. CDR3 DNA: TGCGCCAGCAGCGAGACAGGGGGTAGTTCACCCCTCCACTTT.

This clonotype was seen more than once but under ten times. This chain uses TRBV28 with TRBJ2-7; 9 bases match TRBD2. Germline-derived CDR1 and CDR2 are MDHEN and SYDVKM. This CDR3 has 15 residues. V shed 4 bases, J shed 2 bases, and the junction held 6 bases outside the gene matches. This chain's CDR3 is CASSSPGTSTYEQYF. The CDR3, as DNA: TGTGCCAGCAGTTCTCCCGGGACTAGCACCTACGAGCAGTACTTC. The full variable domain, in which reference TRBV28 and TRBJ2-7 provide the parts outside the CDR3, is DVKVTQSSRYLVKRTGEKVFLECVQDMDHENMFWYRQDPGLGLRLIYFSYDVKMKEKGDIPEGYSVSREKKERFSLILESASTNQTSMYLCASSSPGTSTYEQYFGPGTRLTVT.

This clonotype was picked up many times. The J gene is TRBJ1-5, the V gene TRBV20-1; D gene unclear. Germline assignment: CDR1 DFQATT and CDR2 SNEGSKA (reference sequence). The CDR3 covers 14 residues. Between the trimmed V and J ends, which lost 5 bases and 6 bases, there was a span of 17 bases. The CDR3 reads CSASEGLQLQPQHF. CDR3 coding DNA: TGCAGTGCTTCGGAAGGACTTCAGCTTCAGCCCCAGCATTTT.

The rearrangement links TRBV7-9 to TRBJ1-2; 9 bases are a match to TRBD1. There are 14 residues in the CDR3. CDR1 is SEHNR and CDR2 is FQNEAQ in the germline V gene (reference sequence). V lost 4 bases and J lost 4; bases outside the gene matches: 4. CDR3: CASSSLTGGYGYTF. The CDR3, as DNA: TGTGCCAGCAGCTCCCTGACAGGGGGCTATGGCTACACCTTC.

There are many counts of this clonotype. The V gene is TRBV20-1, the J gene TRBJ2-5; D remains ambiguous. The CDR3 covers 12 residues. The V end lost 3 bases, the J end lost 0 bases, and 5 bases lay between the germline ends. The germline V gene encodes CDR1 DFQATT and CDR2 SNEGSKA (reference sequence). The CDR3 nucleotides read TGCAGTGCTAGGTGGTACCAAGAGACCCAGTACTTC. This encodes CSARWYQETQYF.

At least ten counts were recorded for this clonotype. This sequence joins TRBV12-3 or TRBV12-4 and TRBJ1-2; D call uncertain. V was cut by 1 base and J by 8 bases, with 11 bases left in between. The CDR3 is made up of 13 amino acids. CDR3 sequence reads: CASSLGRREGYTF. The CDR3 DNA follows: TGTGCCAGCAGTTTAGGGCGGCGGGAGGGCTACACCTTC.

This clonotype occurred many times. This chain joins TRBV5-8 and TRBJ2-7; D not certain. The ends were cut back, 2 bases at V and 3 bases at J, with 6 bases in the middle. The CDR3 length is 12 residues. CDR1 is SGHTS and CDR2 is YDEGEE in the germline V gene. The CDR3 sequence is CASSLRIYEQYF. The CDR3 DNA sequence: TGTGCCAGCAGCTTACGGATCTACGAGCAGTACTTC.

This clonotype showed up many times. This chain connects TRBV10-1 to TRBJ2-5, with 11 nucleotides matching TRBD2. The junction had 5 bases not matched to a gene; V was cut back by 2 bases and J by 3 bases. There are 16 residues in the CDR3. Germline V gene data show CDR1 as WNHNN and CDR2 as SYGVQD (reference sequence). The CDR3 coding sequence is TGCGCCAGCAGTGAGGGTAGCGGGGGGGCAGAAGAGACCCAGTACTTC. Translation gives CASSEGSGGAEETQYF.

This clonotype has only a few counts. The chain joins TRBV20-1 to TRBJ1-5, with D maybe TRBD1 (6 bases). Germline lookup yields CDR1 DFQATT and CDR2 SNEGSKA (reference sequence). The V and J ends lost 5 bases and 5 bases respectively, with 16 bases between them. The CDR3 runs to 14 residues. This CDR3 is CSASRGTRDQPQHF. CDR3 bases: TGCAGTGCTTCCCGCGGGACAAGGGATCAGCCCCAGCATTTT.

The chain joins TRBV10-3 to TRBJ2-3, with D maybe TRBD1 (5 bases). Germline-derived CDR1 and CDR2 are ENHRY and SYGVKD. Trimming took 8 bases from V and 2 from J, leaving 11 bases between them. This CDR3 contains 13 residues. The CDR3 region is CAIRGRDTDTQYF. CDR3 nucleotides: TGTGCCATCCGAGGCAGGGACACAGATACGCAGTATTTT.

In this sample, this clonotype turned up a few times. The rearrangement joins TRBV6-2 or TRBV6-3 to TRBJ1-5, with 8 nucleotides matching TRBD1. Trimming at V came to 6 bases and at J to 0 bases, leaving 16 bases not matched to a gene. This CDR3 comprises 19 residues. Germline V gene sequence: CDR1 MNHEY, CDR2 SVGEGT. This chain's CDR3 is CASRLGQGSGRYSNQPQHF. CDR3 sequence (DNA): TGTGCCAGCAGACTAGGACAGGGATCAGGTCGGTATAGCAATCAGCCCCAGCATTTT.

This clonotype was seen ten or more times. The chain has TRBV29-1 and TRBJ1-2, with D perhaps TRBD1 (5 bases). The germline V gene encodes CDR1 SQVTM and CDR2 ANQGSEA. The V and J ends lost 2 bases and 4 bases respectively, with 8 bases between them. There are 12 residues in the CDR3. The CDR3 sequence is CSVEWQGYGYTF. DNA of the CDR3: TGCAGCGTTGAATGGCAGGGCTATGGCTACACCTTC.

This clonotype was counted a few times. J is TRBJ1-4 and V is TRBV6-5; no firm D call. Looked up from germline, CDR1 is MNHEY and CDR2 is SVGAGI. CDR3 length equals 13 residues. V shed 7 bases and J shed 2 bases, with 8 bases lying between them. The CDR3 region is CASKGGTNEKLFF. CDR3 sequence (DNA): TGTGCCAGCAAGGGCGGTACTAATGAAAAACTGTTTTTT.

This clonotype has at least ten counts. This rearrangement joins TRBV12-3 or TRBV12-4 to TRBJ2-7; the match to TRBD2 covers 12 bases. CDR3 length: 15 residues. Trimming took 7 bases from V and 4 from J; bases not matched to a gene: 8. The CDR3 sequence: CASTIGLAGLYEQYF. In nucleotides, the CDR3 is TGTGCCAGCACTATTGGACTAGCGGGATTATACGAGCAGTACTTC.

The V and J genes are TRBV28 and TRBJ2-7, with no clear D. CDR3 length: 14 amino acids. Trimming pared 1 base from V and 2 bases from J, leaving 9 bases between. CDR1 and CDR2 (germline): MDHEN, SYDVKM. The CDR3: CASSLSDGTYEQYF. The CDR3 coding sequence is TGTGCCAGCAGTTTATCCGACGGTACCTACGAGCAGTACTTC.

The table lists this clonotype with a few counts. The chain joins TRBV28 to TRBJ2-7, with D possibly matching TRBD2 (6 bases). Per germline, CDR1 MDHEN and CDR2 SYDVKM. The CDR3 extends over 16 amino acids. Trimming removed 1 base from V and 7 bases from J, with 20 bases in between. In DNA, the CDR3 is TGTGCCAGCAGTTTATCTGCCGCAGGCGGGGCGGAAGAGCAGTACTTC. It encodes CASSLSAAGGAEEQYF.

The rearrangement uses TRBV4-1 and TRBJ2-5; TRBD2 matches 7 bases. The CDR3 covers 18 residues. The J segment lost 3 bases and the V segment lost 0 bases, leaving 13 bases of the junction unmatched. Germline V gene sequence: CDR1 MGHRA, CDR2 YSYEKL. In nucleotides, the CDR3 is TGCGCCAGCAGCCAAGAAAATAGGCGGGCTAGCGGTGAAGAGACCCAGTACTTC. Translating gives CASSQENRRASGEETQYF.

A few counts support this clonotype. The genes are TRBV7-2 and TRBJ1-1; D remains unclear. The CDR3 contains 14 residues. Germline CDR1 is SGHTA and CDR2 is FQGNSA. Trimming took off 5 bases at V and 7 bases at J, with 17 bases between the two ends. The CDR3 DNA follows: TGTGCCAGCAGCCCCCAACCCCTGGAAGGTGAAGCTTTCTTT. This codes for CASSPQPLEGEAFF.

This clonotype came up many times. This chain uses TRBV7-2 with TRBJ1-3; D is perhaps TRBD1 (5 bases). This CDR3 contains 15 residues. V was pared by 5 bases and J by 4 bases, with 15 bases between. CDR1 SGHTA and CDR2 FQGNSA come from the germline V gene. CDR3 amino acids: CASSLTQGTGNTIYF. DNA for the CDR3: TGTGCCAGCAGCCTTACTCAGGGTACCGGAAACACCATATATTTT.

This clonotype was observed a few times. The rearrangement uses TRBV7-9 and TRBJ1-1; D unresolved. Germline V gives CDR1 SEHNR, CDR2 FQNEAQ (reference sequence). V lost 0 bases and J lost 1, with 9 bases in between. The CDR3 contains 15 residues. This CDR3 reads CASSLAGGGNTEAFF. The CDR3 DNA follows: TGTGCCAGCAGCTTAGCGGGAGGCGGGAACACTGAAGCTTTCTTT.

As for this clonotype: One junction end does not reproduce the germline sequence, and a read error may be involved. The chain employs TRBV7-2 and TRBJ2-2, with 11 positions matching TRBD2. Germline CDR1 SGHTA, CDR2 FQGNSA. The CDR3 sequence is 18 residues long. In nucleotides, the CDR3 is TGTGCCACCAGCTTAGTGGCTAGCGGGGGGCGTAGGACCGGGGAGCTGTTTTTT. This codes for CATSLVASGGRRTGELFF.